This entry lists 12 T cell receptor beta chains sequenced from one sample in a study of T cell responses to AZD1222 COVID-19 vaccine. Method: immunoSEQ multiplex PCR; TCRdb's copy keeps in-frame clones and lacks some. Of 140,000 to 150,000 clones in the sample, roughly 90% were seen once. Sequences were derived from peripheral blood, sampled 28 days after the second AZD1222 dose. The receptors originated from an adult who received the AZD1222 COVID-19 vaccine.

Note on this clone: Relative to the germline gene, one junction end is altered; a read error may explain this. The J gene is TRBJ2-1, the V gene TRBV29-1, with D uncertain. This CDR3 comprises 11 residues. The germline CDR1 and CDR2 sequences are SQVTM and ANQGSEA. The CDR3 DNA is TGCAGCGTCTCATCCTTCAATGAGCAGTTCTTC. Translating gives CSVSSFNEQFF.

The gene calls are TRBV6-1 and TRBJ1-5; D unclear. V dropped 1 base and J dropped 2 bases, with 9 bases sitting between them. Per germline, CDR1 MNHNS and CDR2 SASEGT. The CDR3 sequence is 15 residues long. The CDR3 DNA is TGTGCCAGCAGTGAAGGGAGGAGCGGCAATCAGCCCCAGCATTTT. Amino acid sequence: CASSEGRSGNQPQHF.

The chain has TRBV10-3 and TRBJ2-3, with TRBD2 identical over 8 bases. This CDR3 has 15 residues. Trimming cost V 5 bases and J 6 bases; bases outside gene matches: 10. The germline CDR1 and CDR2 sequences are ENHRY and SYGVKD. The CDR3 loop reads CAISSTSGARDTQYF. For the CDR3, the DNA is TGTGCCATCAGTTCCACTAGCGGCGCCCGGGATACGCAGTATTTT.

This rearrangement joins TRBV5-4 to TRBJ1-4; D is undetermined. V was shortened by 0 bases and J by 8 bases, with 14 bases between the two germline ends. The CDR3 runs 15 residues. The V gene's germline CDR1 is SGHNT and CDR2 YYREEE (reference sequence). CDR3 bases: TGTGCCAGCAGCTTGGCCCCGTCCCTGGGGGAAAAACTGTTTTTT. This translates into CASSLAPSLGEKLFF.

The CDR3 region is CASSWTPTKQPQHF. The CDR3 region has the DNA TGTGCCAGCAGTTGGACCCCAACAAAGCAGCCCCAGCATTTT. This chain uses TRBV6-5 with TRBJ1-5; no clear D. Germline values: CDR1 MNHEY, CDR2 SVGAGI. The CDR3 spans 14 residues. The V end lost 4 bases, the J end lost 7 bases, and 14 bases lay between the germline ends.

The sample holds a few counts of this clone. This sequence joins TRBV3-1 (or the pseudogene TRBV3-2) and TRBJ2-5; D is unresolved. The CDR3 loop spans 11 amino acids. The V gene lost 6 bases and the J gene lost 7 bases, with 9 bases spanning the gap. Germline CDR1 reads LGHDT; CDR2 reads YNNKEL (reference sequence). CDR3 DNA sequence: TGTGCCAGCAGTCAGCACAGGACCCAGTACTTC. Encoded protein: CASSQHRTQYF.

In DNA, the CDR3 is TGTGCCACCAGCAGACTCAGTGCGGCTAGTAGCAATCAGCCCCAGCATTTT. It translates to CATSRLSAASSNQPQHF. The chain combines TRBV15 with TRBJ1-5; no firm D call. Deletions cut 2 bases from V and 0 bases from J, with 14 bases between. Germline V gene sequence: CDR1 LNHNV, CDR2 YYDKDF (reference sequence). The CDR3 runs 17 residues.

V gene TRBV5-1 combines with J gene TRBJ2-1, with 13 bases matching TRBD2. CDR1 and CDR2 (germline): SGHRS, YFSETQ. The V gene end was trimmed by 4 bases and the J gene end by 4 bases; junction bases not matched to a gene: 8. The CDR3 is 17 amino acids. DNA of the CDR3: TGCGCCAGCAGCGGGGGACTAGCGGGAAGACATTACAATGAGCAGTTCTTC. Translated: CASSGGLAGRHYNEQFF.

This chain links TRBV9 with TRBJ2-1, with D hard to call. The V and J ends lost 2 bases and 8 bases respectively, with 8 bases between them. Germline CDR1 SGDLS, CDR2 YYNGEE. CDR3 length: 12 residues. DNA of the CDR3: TGTGCCAGCAGCGTCCGTGAACATGAGCAGTTCTTC. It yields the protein CASSVREHEQFF.

CDR3 bases: TGTGCCAGCAGCTTTTTCCCGACTAGCGGAGGCACAGATACGCAGTATTTT. Protein: CASSFFPTSGGTDTQYF. The rearrangement links TRBV7-6 to TRBJ2-3; 9 nucleotides line up with TRBD2. The germline gives CDR1 SGHVS, CDR2 FNYEAQ. The CDR3 has 17 amino acids. The V gene end was trimmed by 3 bases and the J gene end by 1 base; junction bases not matched to a gene: 8.

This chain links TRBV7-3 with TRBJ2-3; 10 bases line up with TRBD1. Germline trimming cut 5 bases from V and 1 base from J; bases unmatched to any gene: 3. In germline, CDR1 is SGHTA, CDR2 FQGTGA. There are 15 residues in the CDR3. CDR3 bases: TGTGCCAGCAGCCTCGGACAGGGGGGCACAGATACGCAGTATTTT. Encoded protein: CASSLGQGGTDTQYF.

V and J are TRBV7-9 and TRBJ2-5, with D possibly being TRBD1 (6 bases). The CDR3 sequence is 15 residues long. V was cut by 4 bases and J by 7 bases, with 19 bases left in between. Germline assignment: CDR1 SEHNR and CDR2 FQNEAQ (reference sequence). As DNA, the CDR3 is TGTGCCAGCAGCTCAGCGGACAGATCTTTGATGACCCAGTACTTC. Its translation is CASSSADRSLMTQYF.